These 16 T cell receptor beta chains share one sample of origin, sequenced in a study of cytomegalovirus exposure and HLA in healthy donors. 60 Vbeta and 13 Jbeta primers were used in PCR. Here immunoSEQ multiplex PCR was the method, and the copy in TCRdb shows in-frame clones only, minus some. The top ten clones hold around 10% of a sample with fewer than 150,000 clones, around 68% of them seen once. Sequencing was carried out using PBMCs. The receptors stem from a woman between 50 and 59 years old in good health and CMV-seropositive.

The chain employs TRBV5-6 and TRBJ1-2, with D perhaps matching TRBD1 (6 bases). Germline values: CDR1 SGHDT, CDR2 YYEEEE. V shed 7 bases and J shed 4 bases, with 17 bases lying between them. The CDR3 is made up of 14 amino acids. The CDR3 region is CASQRNRALYGYTF. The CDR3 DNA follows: TGTGCCAGCCAAAGAAACAGGGCCCTCTATGGCTACACCTTC.

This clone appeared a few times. The CDR3 DNA sequence: TGTGCCAGCAGTTTAACTGTACAGGGTAATGGCTACACCTTC. It translates to CASSLTVQGNGYTF. The chain combines TRBV9 with TRBJ1-2; D is possibly TRBD1 (6 bases). V dropped 5 bases and J dropped 6 bases, with 17 bases sitting between them. CDR3 size: 14 residues. Germline assignment: CDR1 SGDLS and CDR2 YYNGEE.

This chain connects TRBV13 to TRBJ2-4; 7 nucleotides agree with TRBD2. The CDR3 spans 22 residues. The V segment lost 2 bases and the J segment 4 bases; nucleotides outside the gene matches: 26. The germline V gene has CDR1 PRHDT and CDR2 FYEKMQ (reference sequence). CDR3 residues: CASSLNLLRASGHETPKNIQYF. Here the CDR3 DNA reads TGTGCCAGCAGCTTAAATTTACTCAGGGCTAGCGGACACGAAACACCGAAAAACATTCAGTACTTC.

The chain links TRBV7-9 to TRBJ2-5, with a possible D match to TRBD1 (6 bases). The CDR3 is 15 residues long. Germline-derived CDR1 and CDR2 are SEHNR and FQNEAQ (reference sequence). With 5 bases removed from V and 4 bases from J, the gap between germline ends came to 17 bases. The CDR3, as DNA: TGTGCCAGCAGCGCACAGGGTTCGTGGCGAGAGACCCAGTACTTC. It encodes CASSAQGSWRETQYF. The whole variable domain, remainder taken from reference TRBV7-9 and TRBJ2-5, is DTGVSQNPRHKITKRGQNVTFRCDPISEHNRLYWYRQTLGQGPEFLTYFQNEAQLEKSRLLSDRFSAERPKGSFSTLEIQRTEQGDSAMYLCASSAQGSWRETQYFGPGTRLLVL.

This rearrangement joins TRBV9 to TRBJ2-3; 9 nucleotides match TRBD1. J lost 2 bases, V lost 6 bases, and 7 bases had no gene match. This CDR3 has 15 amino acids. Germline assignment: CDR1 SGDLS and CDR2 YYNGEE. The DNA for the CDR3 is TGTGCCAGCACGCTTGGACAGGGGTACACAGATACGCAGTATTTT. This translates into CASTLGQGYTDTQYF.

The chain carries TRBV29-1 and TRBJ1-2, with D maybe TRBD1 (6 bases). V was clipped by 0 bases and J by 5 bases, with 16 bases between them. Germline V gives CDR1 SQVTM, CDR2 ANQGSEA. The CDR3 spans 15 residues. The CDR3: CSVEDLRTETYGYTF. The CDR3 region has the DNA TGCAGCGTTGAAGATCTAAGGACAGAGACTTATGGCTACACCTTC.

DNA of the CDR3: TGTGCCTGGAGGGGACAGGGAGGTTCGGGCTACACCTTC. Its translation: CAWRGQGGSGYTF. The chain links TRBV30 to TRBJ1-2; 9 bases map to TRBD1. Germline V gene lookup returns CDR1 GTSNPN and CDR2 SVGIG (reference sequence). The V and J ends lost 3 bases and 8 bases, in that order; junction bases with no gene match: 7. The CDR3 length is 13 residues.

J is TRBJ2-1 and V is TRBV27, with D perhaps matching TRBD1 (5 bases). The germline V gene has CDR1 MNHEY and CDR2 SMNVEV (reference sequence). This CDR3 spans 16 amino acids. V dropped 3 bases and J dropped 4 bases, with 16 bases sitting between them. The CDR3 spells CASSFSLKGAYNEQFF. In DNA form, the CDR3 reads TGTGCCAGCAGTTTCTCCCTAAAAGGGGCTTACAATGAGCAGTTCTTC.

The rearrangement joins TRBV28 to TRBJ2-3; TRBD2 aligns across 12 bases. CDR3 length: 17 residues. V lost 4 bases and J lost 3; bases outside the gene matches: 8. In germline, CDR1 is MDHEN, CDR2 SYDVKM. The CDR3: CASSSLAGGPGTDTQYF. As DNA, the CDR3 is TGTGCCAGCAGTTCTCTAGCGGGAGGGCCGGGAACAGATACGCAGTATTTT.

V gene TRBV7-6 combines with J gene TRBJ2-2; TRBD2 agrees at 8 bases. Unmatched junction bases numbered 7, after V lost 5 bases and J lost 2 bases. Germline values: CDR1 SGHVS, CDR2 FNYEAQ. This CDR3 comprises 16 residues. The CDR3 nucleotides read TGTGCCAGCAGCCCTGGACTAGCCTCTAACACCGGGGAGCTGTTTTTT. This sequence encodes CASSPGLASNTGELFF.

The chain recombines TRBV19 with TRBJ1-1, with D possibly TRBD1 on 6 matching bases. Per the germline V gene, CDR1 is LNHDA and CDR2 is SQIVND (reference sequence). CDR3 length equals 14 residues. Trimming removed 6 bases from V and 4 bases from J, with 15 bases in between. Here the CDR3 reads CASSRDRLSTEAFF. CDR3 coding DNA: TGTGCCAGTAGCCGAGACAGGCTCTCCACTGAAGCTTTCTTT.

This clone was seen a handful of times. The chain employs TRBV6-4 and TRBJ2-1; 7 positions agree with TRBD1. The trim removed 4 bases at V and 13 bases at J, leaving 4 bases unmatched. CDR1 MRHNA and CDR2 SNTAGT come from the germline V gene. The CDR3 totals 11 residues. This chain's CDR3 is CASSVDRVQFF. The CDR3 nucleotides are TGTGCCAGCAGTGTCGACAGGGTACAGTTCTTC.

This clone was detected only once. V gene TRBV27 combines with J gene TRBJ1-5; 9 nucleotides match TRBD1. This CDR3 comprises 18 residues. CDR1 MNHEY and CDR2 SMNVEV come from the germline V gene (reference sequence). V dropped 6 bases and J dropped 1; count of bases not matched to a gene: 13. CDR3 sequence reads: CASRSRDRATRSNQPQHF. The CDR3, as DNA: TGTGCCAGCAGAAGCCGGGACAGGGCGACTAGAAGCAATCAGCCCCAGCATTTT.

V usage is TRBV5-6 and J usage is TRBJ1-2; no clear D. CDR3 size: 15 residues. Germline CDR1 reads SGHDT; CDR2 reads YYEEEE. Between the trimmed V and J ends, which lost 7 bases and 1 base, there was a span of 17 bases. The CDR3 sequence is CASAALEASNYGYTF. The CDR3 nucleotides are TGTGCCAGCGCTGCCCTAGAGGCTAGTAACTATGGCTACACCTTC.

The chain's CDR3 is CASGRQGPPQYF. DNA of the CDR3: TGTGCCAGCGGAAGACAGGGCCCGCCCCAGTACTTC. The rearrangement links TRBV28 to TRBJ2-5; 7 bases align to TRBD1. The CDR3 length is 12 residues. The germline V gene encodes CDR1 MDHEN and CDR2 SYDVKM. With 8 bases clipped from V and 9 bases from J, the junction kept 9 bases outside the gene matches. Full variable domain (rest looked up from reference TRBV28 and TRBJ2-5): DVKVTQSSRYLVKRTGEKVFLECVQDMDHENMFWYRQDPGLGLRLIYFSYDVKMKEKGDIPEGYSVSREKKERFSLILESASTNQTSMYLCASGRQGPPQYFGPGTRLLVL.

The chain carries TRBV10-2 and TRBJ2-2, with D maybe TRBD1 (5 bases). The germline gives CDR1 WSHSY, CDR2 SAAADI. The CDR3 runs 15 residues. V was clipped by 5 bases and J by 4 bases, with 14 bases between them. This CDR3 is CASSSRTGPTGELFF. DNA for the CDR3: TGCGCCAGCAGTTCGCGAACAGGACCCACCGGGGAGCTGTTTTTT.